This T cell receptor (beta chain) emerged from a study of blood T cell repertoires in COVID-19. With 3 bases removed from V and 6 bases from J, the gap between germline ends came to 14 bases. CDR3 length equals 14 residues. Per the germline V gene, CDR1 is LNHDA and CDR2 is SQIVND (reference sequence). The protocol was immunoSEQ multiplex PCR, while the TCRdb copy is restricted to in-frame clones and leaves out a portion. The repertoire includes 250,000 to 350,000 clones, around 87% of them detected once, and 3.5% to 4.5% sits in the top ten. The rearrangement uses TRBV19 and TRBJ2-5; D perhaps matches TRBD2 (6 bases). Sample: PBMCs or T cells enriched from blood (not recorded which). The receptor's source is a woman aged 18-29 years with acute COVID-19. CDR3: CASSITGAAKTQYF. The CDR3 DNA follows: TGTGCCAGTAGTATTACGGGAGCCGCAAAGACCCAGTACTTC.